The 10 T cell receptor beta chains reported below all come from one sample, sequenced in a study of OX40 agonist ivuxolimab in advanced cancers. Repertoires were generated with immunoSEQ multiplex PCR, while TCRdb's copy carries only in-frame clones and drops some. The profile shows roughly 70,000 clones, approximately 78% of them singletons. Sequenced material: CD4+ or CD8+ T cells sorted from blood, taken in a trial of the OX40 agonist ivuxolimab. The receptors here all came from an adult with an advanced solid tumor such as melanoma, head and neck, liver or kidney cancer.

This sequence joins TRBV10-3 and TRBJ2-7; TRBD1 matches at 9 bases. The CDR3 is made up of 15 amino acids. Germline CDR1 ENHRY, CDR2 SYGVKD. V lost 3 bases, J lost 5 bases, and 8 bases stayed unmatched. Here the CDR3 reads CAISERQGVVDEQYF. Written as DNA, the CDR3 is TGTGCCATCAGTGAACGACAGGGGGTTGTGGACGAGCAGTACTTC.

Only one count was recorded for this clone. The chain joins TRBV5-6 to TRBJ2-3; TRBD2 matches at 8 bases. Germline V gene data show CDR1 as SGHDT and CDR2 as YYEEEE. CDR3 length: 19 residues. The ends lost 0 bases at V and 3 bases at J; junction bases unmatched: 15. The DNA for the CDR3 is TGTGCCAGCAGCTTGGACGGTAGAGCAGCGGGGGCGGGGACAGATACGCAGTATTTT. This codes for CASSLDGRAAGAGTDTQYF.

On this clone itself: The same CDR3 can be traced to other DNA sequences in this sample. This CDR3 reads CASSEDRTANTGELFF. The CDR3 DNA follows: TGTGCCAGCAGTGAAGATAGGACAGCGAACACCGGGGAGCTGTTTTTT. The chain links TRBV2 to TRBJ2-2, with D possibly matching TRBD1 (6 bases). Germline V gene sequence: CDR1 SNHLY, CDR2 FYNNEI. V was trimmed by 1 base and J by 0 bases, leaving 9 bases between them. The CDR3 extends over 16 amino acids.

The J gene is TRBJ1-2, the V gene TRBV10-3, with D tentatively TRBD1 (5 bases). The CDR3 has 14 amino acids. V lost 6 bases and J lost 4, with 15 bases in between. CDR1 ENHRY and CDR2 SYGVKD come from the germline V gene. The CDR3 DNA follows: TGTGCCATCAGAGAGCAGACGGGGGGCTATGGCTACACCTTC. It codes for CAIREQTGGYGYTF.

The chain couples TRBV11-2 to TRBJ2-2; D is unclear. With 5 bases removed from V and 6 bases from J, the gap between germline ends came to 13 bases. Germline CDR1 and CDR2: SGHAT and FQNNGV. This CDR3 spans 14 amino acids. CDR3 sequence (DNA): TGTGCCAGCAGCCCCGGTCTTGGGGCCGGGGAGCTGTTTTTT. Protein: CASSPGLGAGELFF.

The chain is built from TRBV6-5 and TRBJ2-7; a weak D match, TRBD2 (6 bases). CDR3 length: 13 amino acids. The germline V gene has CDR1 MNHEY and CDR2 SVGAGI. Trimming shortened V by 8 bases and J by 2 bases, and 13 bases separated the two germline ends. For the CDR3, the DNA is TGTGCCAGCGTCGGGGGTCCGCCCTACGAGCAGTACTTC. Protein: CASVGGPPYEQYF.

The chain couples TRBV28 to TRBJ1-1; TRBD1 is a possible D gene (6 bases). Deletions cut 6 bases from V and 1 base from J, with 15 bases between. The V gene's germline CDR1 is MDHEN and CDR2 SYDVKM. The CDR3 is 15 amino acids. The CDR3 protein is CASSIGGGSNTEAFF. CDR3 sequence (DNA): TGTGCCAGCAGCATAGGGGGGGGCTCGAACACTGAAGCTTTCTTT.

The chain couples TRBV7-8 to TRBJ2-7; D tentatively fits TRBD1 or TRBD2 (6 bases each). Germline values: CDR1 SGHVS, CDR2 FQNEAQ. This CDR3 has 16 residues. Trimming pared 5 bases from V and 5 bases from J, leaving 22 bases between. CDR3 sequence: CASSPREGGETHEQYF. CDR3 DNA: TGTGCCAGCAGCCCACGTGAGGGGGGTGAGACCCACGAGCAGTACTTC.

V usage is TRBV19 and J usage is TRBJ1-1, with 8 bases that match TRBD1. Germline values: CDR1 LNHDA, CDR2 SQIVND (reference sequence). Germline trimming cut 4 bases from V and 0 bases from J; bases unmatched to any gene: 4. The CDR3 sequence is 15 residues long. The CDR3 sequence is CASSRDRLMNTEAFF. The CDR3 DNA sequence: TGTGCCAGTAGTAGGGACAGGCTCATGAACACTGAAGCTTTCTTT.

This chain connects TRBV5-1 to TRBJ2-7, with 11 positions matching TRBD1. The CDR3 extends over 17 amino acids. CDR1 is SGHRS, CDR2 YFSETQ, per germline. V lost 4 bases, J lost 3 bases, and 12 bases stayed unmatched. The DNA for the CDR3 is TGCGCCAGCAGCCCAAAGGACAGGGGGCGGTACGTCTACGAGCAGTACTTC. Its protein is CASSPKDRGRYVYEQYF.